The rows below give T cell receptor beta chains drawn from one sample of a study of blood T cell repertoires in COVID-19. Repertoires were generated with immunoSEQ multiplex PCR, while TCRdb's copy carries only in-frame clones and drops some. This table has around 300,000 clones, 65% to 90% appearing once. The sequenced material came from peripheral blood. These receptor sequences come from a human donor in a cohort sampled during active COVID-19. Each CDR3 is given with its conserved first and last residue. The D gene is left open where the match is weak.

j_gene	d_gene	v_gene	CDR3aa
TRBJ1-2	NA	TRBV6-6	CASSYADRHGYTF
TRBJ1-5	TRBD1	TRBV7-8	CASSLRSTGEGLNQPQHF
TRBJ2-2	TRBD1	TRBV7-7	CASSLGTGNNTGELFF
TRBJ2-3	TRBD2	TRBV5-6	CASSLLSGVLTDTQYF
TRBJ1-1	TRBD1	TRBV19	CASSPTLGQGGTEAFF
TRBJ2-1	TRBD2	TRBV5-1	CASSLAGPSGRWDEQFF
TRBJ2-7	NA	TRBV6-2/TRBV6-3	CASSRARNYEQYF
TRBJ1-2	NA	TRBV12-3/TRBV12-4	CASSLDHSYGYTF
TRBJ2-2	TRBD1	TRBV6-5	CASSPGQARGELFF
TRBJ1-1	NA	TRBV11-2	CASSPRQKTGMNTEAFF
TRBJ2-3	TRBD2	TRBV27	CASSKRDRRDTQYF
TRBJ1-4	NA	TRBV5-8	CASSSGLANANEKLFF
TRBJ2-7	TRBD2	TRBV28	CASSFSLAGLTYEQYF
TRBJ2-5	TRBD2	TRBV5-1	CASSTTSGVLQETQYF
TRBJ1-1	NA	TRBV6-2/TRBV6-3	CASSSGWESTEAFF
TRBJ2-2	TRBD2	TRBV11-2	CASSLGLAGANTGELFF
TRBJ2-7	NA	TRBV7-9	CASSSAPMSHEQYF
TRBJ1-3	NA	TRBV29-1	CSVEVSGNTIYF
TRBJ2-2	TRBD1	TRBV3-1/TRBV3-2	CASFVGTGNTGELFF
TRBJ1-5	NA	TRBV19	CASSAGYGPNSNQPQHF
TRBJ2-2	TRBD2	TRBV6-2/TRBV6-3	CASSYRAGKTGELFF
TRBJ2-7	TRBD2	TRBV6-5	CASKRTSGSYEQYF
TRBJ2-2	TRBD1	TRBV11-3	CASRVRGRTGELFF
TRBJ2-1	TRBD2	TRBV4-1	CASSQPLAGAGNEQFF
TRBJ1-1	TRBD1	TRBV5-4	CASSPYRGAETFF
TRBJ2-1	NA	TRBV6-2/TRBV6-3	CASSSAGPYNEQFF
TRBJ1-5	TRBD1	TRBV28	CASSLQGGSNQPQHF
TRBJ1-2	TRBD1	TRBV13	CASSLDRGRFQGYTF
TRBJ1-1	NA	TRBV5-1	CASSLAGSTEAFF
TRBJ1-2	NA	TRBV5-1	CASSSGGQSIYGYTF
TRBJ2-7	TRBD2	TRBV5-5	CASSWTSGPYEQYF
TRBJ2-7	NA	TRBV7-2	CASSPPFLEEQYF
TRBJ1-1	NA	TRBV3-1/TRBV3-2	CASSTTLLMNTEAFF
TRBJ2-7	NA	TRBV3-1/TRBV3-2	CASSQTDSGVEYF
TRBJ2-1	NA	TRBV7-9	CASRLTGASSYNEQFF
TRBJ1-2	NA	TRBV27	CASSPRQGRGYTF
TRBJ2-1	NA	TRBV28	CASSFFSVSVHEQFF
TRBJ2-5	TRBD2	TRBV10-2	CASRLAGKETQYF
TRBJ1-4	NA	TRBV30	CAWSRGEKLFF
TRBJ2-7	TRBD1	TRBV19	CASSTPQGHEQYF
TRBJ2-2	NA	TRBV10-2	CASSSRVNTGELFF
TRBJ2-7	TRBD2	TRBV7-8	CASSFRLAGSYEQYF
TRBJ2-1	TRBD2	TRBV7-9	CASSTQGIAGPWNEQFF
TRBJ1-3	NA	TRBV18	CASSAGASGNTIYF
TRBJ2-5	TRBD2	TRBV5-1	CASSPGAGGRETQYF
TRBJ2-2	TRBD2	TRBV2	CASRRLAGGAGELFF
TRBJ1-5	TRBD1	TRBV7-9	CASSPSTGATSNQPQHF
TRBJ1-1	TRBD1	TRBV6-5	CASSLGGTVIEAFF
TRBJ2-7	TRBD2	TRBV20-1	CSASMAGGVAYEQYF
TRBJ1-2	NA	TRBV7-2	CASSFGPLIGANYGYTF
TRBJ2-1	TRBD2	TRBV6-5	CASSYLSGGNEQFF
TRBJ1-2	NA	TRBV19	CASSIRDTTNYGYTF
TRBJ2-7	TRBD2	TRBV6-5	CASSYSGASGSYEQYF
TRBJ1-4	TRBD1	TRBV11-2	CASSSTGGREKLFF
TRBJ1-6	NA	TRBV5-1	CASSEQDGGGSPLHF